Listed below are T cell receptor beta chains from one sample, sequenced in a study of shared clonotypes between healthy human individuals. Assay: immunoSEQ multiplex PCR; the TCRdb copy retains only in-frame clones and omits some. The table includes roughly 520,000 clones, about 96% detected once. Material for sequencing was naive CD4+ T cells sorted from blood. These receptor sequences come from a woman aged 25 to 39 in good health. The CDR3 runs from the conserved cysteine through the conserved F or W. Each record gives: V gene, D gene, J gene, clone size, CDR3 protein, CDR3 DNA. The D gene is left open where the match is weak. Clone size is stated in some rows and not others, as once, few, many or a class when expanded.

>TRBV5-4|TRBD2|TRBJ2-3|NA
CASSTPTSGTADTQYF
TGTGCCAGCAGCACACCGACTAGCGGGACCGCAGATACGCAGTATTTT
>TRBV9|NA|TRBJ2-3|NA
CASRPPGDSRDTQYF
TGTGCCAGCAGGCCCCCGGGAGACAGTCGGGATACGCAGTATTTT
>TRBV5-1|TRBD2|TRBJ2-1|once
CASSLPTRLAASSYNEQFF
TGCGCCAGCAGCCTACCAACGCGACTAGCGGCGAGCTCCTACAATGAGCAGTTCTTC
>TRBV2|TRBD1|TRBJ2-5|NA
CASRKGQGKQETQYF
TGTGCCAGCAGGAAGGGACAGGGAAAACAAGAGACCCAGTACTTC
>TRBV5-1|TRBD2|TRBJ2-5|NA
CASSRTSGETQYF
TGCGCCAGCAGCAGGACTAGCGGGGAGACCCAGTACTTC
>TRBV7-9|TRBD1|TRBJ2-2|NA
CASSRSWTGNTGELFF
TGTGCCAGCAGCCGAAGCTGGACAGGGAACACCGGGGAGCTGTTTTTT
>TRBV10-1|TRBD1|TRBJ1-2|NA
CASSPTTGQGGYTF
TGCGCCAGCAGCCCAACCACAGGACAGGGAGGCTACACCTTC
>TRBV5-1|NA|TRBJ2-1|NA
CASSFNQQAGEQFF
TGCGCCAGCAGCTTCAACCAACAGGCAGGTGAGCAGTTCTTC
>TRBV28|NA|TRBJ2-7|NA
CASSPLGGWWYF
TGTGCCAGCAGTCCTCTGGGGGGATGGTGGTACTTC
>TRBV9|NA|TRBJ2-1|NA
CASSPLGGADLVQFF
TGTGCCAGCAGCCCCCTCGGTGGAGCGGACCTGGTGCAGTTCTTC
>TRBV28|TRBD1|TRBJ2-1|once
CASSPGQDRFF
TGTGCCAGCAGTCCGGGACAGGATCGGTTCTTC
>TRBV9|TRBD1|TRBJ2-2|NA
CASSRQGAVAGELFF
TGTGCCAGCAGCAGACAGGGGGCGGTTGCCGGGGAGCTGTTTTTT
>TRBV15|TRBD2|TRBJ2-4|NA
CATSRFSSGKNIQYF
TGTGCCACCAGCAGATTCTCTAGCGGCAAAAACATTCAGTACTTC
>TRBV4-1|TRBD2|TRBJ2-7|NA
CASSQAMVAGEVEQYF
TGCGCCAGCAGCCAAGCGATGGTAGCGGGAGAGGTCGAGCAGTACTTC
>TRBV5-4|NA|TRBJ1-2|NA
CASTIDGYGYTF
TGTGCCAGCACCATTGATGGATATGGCTACACCTTC
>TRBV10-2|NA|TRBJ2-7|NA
CASRSSYEQYF
TGCGCCAGCAGGAGCTCCTACGAGCAGTACTTC
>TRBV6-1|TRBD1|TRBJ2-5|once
CASRRQGAVETQYF
TGTGCCAGCAGGCGACAGGGGGCGGTGGAGACCCAGTACTTC
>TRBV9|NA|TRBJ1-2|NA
CASSPRTQINYGYTF
TGTGCCAGCAGCCCCCGGACCCAAATTAACTATGGCTACACCTTC
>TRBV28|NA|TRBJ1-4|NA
CASSRGEKLFF
TGTGCCAGCAGTAGAGGTGAAAAACTGTTTTTT
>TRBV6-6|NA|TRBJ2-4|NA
CASSYSGTQYF
TGTGCCAGCAGTTACTCCGGGACTCAGTACTTC
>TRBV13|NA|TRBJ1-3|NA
CASSKTPNKAGNTIYF
TGTGCCAGCAGTAAGACTCCGAACAAGGCTGGAAACACCATATATTTT
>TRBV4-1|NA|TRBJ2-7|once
CASSHMRDWSYEQYF
TGCGCCAGCAGCCATATGCGGGATTGGTCCTACGAGCAGTACTTC
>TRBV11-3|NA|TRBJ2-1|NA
CASSPGAARGGEQFF
TGTGCCAGCAGCCCTGGGGCCGCCCGAGGGGGTGAGCAGTTCTTC
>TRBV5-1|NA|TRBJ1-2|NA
CASSPRNDGYTF
TGCGCCAGCAGCCCCCGTAATGATGGCTACACCTTC
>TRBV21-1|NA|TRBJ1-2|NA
CASSAKQGFGNGYTF
TGTGCCAGCAGCGCCAAACAGGGTTTTGGCAATGGCTACACCTTC
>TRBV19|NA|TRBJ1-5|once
CASNTGQSNQPQHF
TGTGCCAGTAATACAGGGCAAAGCAATCAGCCCCAGCATTTT
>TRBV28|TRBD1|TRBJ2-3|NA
CASRSGQGRGDTQYF
TGTGCCAGCAGATCGGGACAGGGGAGAGGAGATACGCAGTATTTT
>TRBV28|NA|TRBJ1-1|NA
CASSLSGNTEAFF
TGTGCCAGCAGTTTATCTGGGAACACTGAAGCTTTCTTT
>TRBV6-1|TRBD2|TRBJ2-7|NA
CASRPSGWSSQYF
TGTGCCAGCAGGCCTAGCGGTTGGTCCTCGCAGTACTTC
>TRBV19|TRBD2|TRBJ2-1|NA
CASSNGLAGLDNEQFF
TGTGCCAGTAGTAACGGACTAGCGGGACTAGACAATGAGCAGTTCTTC
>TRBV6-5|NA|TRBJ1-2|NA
CASSIRSRDYGYTF
TGTGCCAGCAGTATCCGGAGTCGGGACTATGGCTACACCTTC
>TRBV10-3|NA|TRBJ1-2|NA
CATTEVVEEGYTF
TGTGCCACGACCGAGGTGGTTGAGGAGGGCTACACCTTC
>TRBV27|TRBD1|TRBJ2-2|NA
CASSFPRTGTGELFF
TGTGCCAGCAGTTTCCCCCGGACAGGGACCGGGGAGCTGTTTTTT
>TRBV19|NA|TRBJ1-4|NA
CASSIGSGRRINEKLFF
TGTGCCAGTAGTATAGGCTCGGGACGGAGAATAAATGAAAAACTGTTTTTT
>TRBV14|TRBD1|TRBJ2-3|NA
CASSRRDRITDTQYF
TGTGCCAGCAGCCGTCGGGACAGGATCACAGATACGCAGTATTTT
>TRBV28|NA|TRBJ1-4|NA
CASSLNRATNEKLFF
TGTGCCAGCAGTCTGAACAGGGCAACTAATGAAAAACTGTTTTTT
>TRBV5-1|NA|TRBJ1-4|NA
CASSPQGLSEKLFF
TGCGCCAGCAGCCCACAGGGTCTCAGTGAAAAACTGTTTTTT
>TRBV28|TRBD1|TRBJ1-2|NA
CASSLARTGRLDYGYTF
TGTGCCAGCAGTTTGGCGAGGACAGGGCGACTTGACTATGGCTACACCTTC
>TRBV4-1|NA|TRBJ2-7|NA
CASSQNVDTKSSYEQYF
TGCGCCAGCAGCCAGAACGTTGATACAAAATCATCCTACGAGCAGTACTTC
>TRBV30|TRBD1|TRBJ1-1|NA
CAWNRQGATEAFF
TGTGCCTGGAACCGACAGGGGGCAACTGAAGCTTTCTTT
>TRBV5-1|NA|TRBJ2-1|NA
CASSLVSLLQVNSYNEQFF
TGCGCCAGCAGCTTGGTTTCGTTGCTCCAGGTTAACTCCTACAATGAGCAGTTCTTC
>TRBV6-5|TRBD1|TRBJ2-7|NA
CASSWGQGLPYEQYF
TGTGCCAGCAGTTGGGGACAGGGGTTGCCCTACGAGCAGTACTTC
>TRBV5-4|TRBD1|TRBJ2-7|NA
CASSLGGQGFSEQYF
TGTGCCAGCAGCTTGGGGGGACAGGGGTTCTCCGAGCAGTACTTC
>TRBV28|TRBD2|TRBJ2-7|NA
CASSLLGLAGGNYEQYF
TGTGCCAGCAGTTTATTGGGACTAGCGGGGGGCAACTACGAGCAGTACTTC
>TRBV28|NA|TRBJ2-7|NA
CASRLPRQKTNEQYF
TGTGCCAGCAGACTTCCCCGACAGAAAACCAACGAGCAGTACTTC